This T cell receptor beta chain was observed in a study of technical replicates of blood from several donors. Per the germline V gene, CDR1 is SGHDT and CDR2 is YYEEEE. The CDR3 totals 16 residues. The V end was cut by 6 bases, the J end by 6 bases, with 22 bases between. Method: immunoSEQ multiplex PCR; TCRdb's copy keeps in-frame clones and lacks some. Of 45,000 to 60,000 clones listed, 90% to 95% are singletons. The TCR was taken from a human donor in good health. Some clones in this sample may be carry-over from other donors' samples. The sample was PBMCs. V usage is TRBV5-6 and J usage is TRBJ1-5, with D perhaps matching TRBD1 (6 bases). Here the CDR3 DNA reads TGTGCCAGCAAGATATGGGGGCAGGGCGCGGGTCAGCCCCAGCATTTT. The encoded protein is CASKIWGQGAGQPQHF.